The 26 T cell receptor beta chains listed next were all sequenced from one sample in a study of blood T cells in healthy people across ages. Primers used in a second PCR of roughly 7 to 11 cycles were a sample-barcoded 5' primer and a J-beta primer mix. TCRdb itself ran the 5' RACE reads through MiXCR, one entry per CDR3 protein. The repertoire includes hundreds of thousands of distinct CDR3 sequences, around 52% of them detected once, and roughly 13% sits in the top ten. Sequencing input: blood. These receptors came from a woman aged 80 or over in good health.

The table lists this clonotype with a few counts. This rearrangement joins TRBV15 to TRBJ2-3; no reliable D call. This CDR3 contains 15 residues. Germline V gene sequence: CDR1 LNHNV, CDR2 YYDKDF (reference sequence). Trimming pared 1 base from V and 0 bases from J, leaving 8 bases between. Here the CDR3 reads CATSRAGYSTDTQYF. The CDR3 coding sequence is TGTGCCACCAGCAGAGCCGGGTATAGCACAGATACGCAGTATTTT.

This clonotype was seen a few times. The rearrangement uses TRBV20-1 and TRBJ1-4, with 7 bases lining up with TRBD1. The germline gives CDR1 DFQATT, CDR2 SNEGSKA (reference sequence). V trimming: 3 bases; J trimming: 8 bases; junction bases outside the gene matches: 6. This CDR3 has 13 residues. CDR3 sequence (DNA): TGCAGTGCTAGGCGGGACAGCCGAGAAAAACTGTTTTTT. Its protein product is CSARRDSREKLFF.

The rearrangement uses TRBV3-1 and TRBJ2-5, with D perhaps given as TRBD1 or TRBD2 (5 bases each). The V and J ends lost 0 bases and 7 bases respectively, with 15 bases between them. The CDR3 runs 15 residues. Germline CDR1 LGHDT, CDR2 YNNKEL (reference sequence). CDR3 residues: CASSQELGRSRTQYF. DNA of the CDR3: TGTGCCAGCAGCCAAGAGCTGGGACGGTCCAGGACCCAGTACTTC.

This clonotype has a count of ten or more. The chain is built from TRBV13 and TRBJ2-7, with D possibly matching TRBD2 (6 bases). Deletions cut 5 bases from V and 0 bases from J, with 11 bases between. The CDR3 loop spans 14 amino acids. CDR1 and CDR2 (germline): PRHDT, FYEKMQ (reference sequence). CDR3 region: CASSLAQSSYEQYF. CDR3 DNA sequence: TGTGCCAGCAGCCTAGCGCAAAGCTCCTACGAGCAGTACTTC.

The CDR3 nucleotides read TGTGCCAGCAACTTAAGGGACGGTGCTAACTATGGCTACACCTTC. Translated, it gives CASNLRDGANYGYTF. The chain is built from TRBV12-3 or TRBV12-4 and TRBJ1-2; D may be TRBD1 (5 bases). The V end was cut by 7 bases, the J end by 0 bases, with 15 bases between. The CDR3 covers 15 residues.

The chain is built from TRBV29-1 and TRBJ2-5; D gene unclear. Germline V lookup: CDR1 SQVTM, CDR2 ANQGSEA. The V end lost 4 bases, the J end lost 4 bases, and 16 bases lay between the germline ends. The CDR3 has 14 amino acids. In DNA form, the CDR3 reads TGCAGCGTTGCCATGGCGGTCGTTCGAGAGACCCAGTACTTC. This sequence encodes CSVAMAVVRETQYF.

This clonotype was recorded a few times. Possible read error: a much larger clone is one base away. This chain joins TRBV5-1 and TRBJ2-3, with D possibly TRBD2 on 6 matching bases. The CDR3 consists of 15 residues. The germline V gene encodes CDR1 SGHRS and CDR2 YFSETQ. V lost 3 bases, J lost 4 bases, and 15 bases lay in between. The CDR3 DNA reads as TGCGCCAGCAGCTCCGGACTAACGGACGCAGATACGCAGTATTTT. Translating gives CASSSGLTDADTQYF.

Points on this clonotype: The junction differs from germline at one of its ends, possibly a read error. The V and J genes are TRBV6-5 and TRBJ2-1; D possibly corresponds to TRBD2 (5 bases). Germline values: CDR1 MNHEY, CDR2 SVGAGI. This CDR3 region has 15 residues. As DNA, the CDR3 is TGTGCCGGCCTCCCGGTGGGGAGTAGGAACAATGGGCAGTTCTTC. Protein product: CAGLPVGSRNNGQFF.

The V gene is TRBV10-3, the J gene TRBJ1-1, with D perhaps TRBD1 (5 bases). The CDR3 runs to 14 residues. The germline CDR1 and CDR2 sequences are ENHRY and SYGVKD. V lost 3 bases and J 3 bases, leaving 11 bases between the germline ends. Here the CDR3 reads CAISELGAYTEAFF. The CDR3 DNA reads TGTGCCATCAGTGAATTAGGGGCTTACACTGAAGCTTTCTTT.

V gene TRBV7-2 combines with J gene TRBJ2-2; possibly TRBD2 for D (6 bases). This CDR3 spans 15 amino acids. Trimming cost V 7 bases and J 5 bases, with 17 bases left between them. CDR1 is SGHTA and CDR2 is FQGNSA in the germline V gene. The CDR3 loop is CASNLGGFPTGELFF. The CDR3 region has the DNA TGTGCCAGCAATTTGGGAGGTTTCCCGACCGGGGAGCTGTTTTTT.

About this clonotype: A read error is possible here, since a much larger clone lies one base away. This chain uses TRBV9 with TRBJ2-1; D gene unclear. V was clipped by 0 bases and J by 2 bases, with 12 bases between them. The CDR3 loop spans 16 amino acids. Germline V gene data show CDR1 as SGDLS and CDR2 as YYNGEE. In nucleotides, the CDR3 is TGTGCCAGCAGCGTAGAATTCCTGGCTCCCTACAATGAGCAGTTCTTC. It codes for CASSVEFLAPYNEQFF.

The rearrangement links TRBV4-3 to TRBJ2-7; D gene ambiguous. The CDR3 totals 15 residues. The V gene's germline CDR1 is LGHNA and CDR2 YSLEER. V was trimmed by 3 bases and J by 0 bases, leaving 12 bases between them. The CDR3 DNA is TGCGCCAGCAGCCACGAGTTGGGTGGCTCCTACGAGCAGTACTTC. Translation gives CASSHELGGSYEQYF.

This clonotype showed up just once. A much larger clone lies one base from this, so it may be a read error. The V and J genes are TRBV5-1 and TRBJ2-5; TRBD2 aligns across 10 bases. The junction had 12 bases not matched to a gene; V was cut back by 5 bases and J by 11 bases. Germline CDR1 and CDR2: SGHRS and YFSETQ. The CDR3 extends over 14 amino acids. The CDR3 DNA reads TGCGCCAGCAGGCGGCTAGCGGGAGAGAATGAGCAGTACTTC. It codes for CASRRLAGENEQYF.

Regarding this clonotype: Germline and junction disagree at one end, which may indicate a read error. The CDR3 here is CGVALQRGQETQYF. In DNA form, the CDR3 reads TGTGGCGTCGCTCTGCAGCGGGGGCAAGAGACCCAGTACTTC. The chain joins TRBV29-1 to TRBJ2-5; 8 nucleotides agree with TRBD2. This CDR3 contains 14 residues. Germline V gene data show CDR1 as SQVTM and CDR2 as ANQGSEA.

V and J are TRBV5-1 and TRBJ1-2; D may be TRBD1 (6 bases). The CDR3 is made up of 16 amino acids. Germline V gene lookup returns CDR1 SGHRS and CDR2 YFSETQ. V lost 4 bases, J lost 8 bases, and 24 bases lay in between. CDR3: CASSTDRGRDLVGYTF. DNA for the CDR3: TGCGCCAGCAGCACAGACCGGGGGCGAGATTTGGTAGGCTACACCTTC.

The CDR3 region has the DNA TGTGCCATCAGTGAGTCGCCGGGACAGGTCTCCTACGAGCAGTACTTC. Translation: CAISESPGQVSYEQYF. The chain combines TRBV10-3 with TRBJ2-5, with 8 bases that match TRBD1. The end of the DNA is better explained by TRBJ2-7, so the J call may be wrong. The CDR3 runs to 16 residues. The germline V gene has CDR1 ENHRY and CDR2 SYGVKD.

The chain carries TRBV3-1 and TRBJ2-5; D possibly matches TRBD1 or TRBD2 (6 bases each). With the DNA end fitting TRBJ2-7 better, the J assignment may be wrong. There are 13 residues in the CDR3. Looked up from germline, CDR1 is LGHDT and CDR2 is YNNKEL (reference sequence). The CDR3 sequence: CASSGGRGGEQYF. The CDR3 DNA follows: TGTGCCAGCAGCGGGGGGCGAGGAGGCGAGCAGTACTTC.

The chain recombines TRBV3-1 with TRBJ2-7; 10 positions match TRBD1. Trimming took 4 bases from V and 3 from J; bases not matched to a gene: 9. The CDR3 loop spans 16 amino acids. Germline CDR1 and CDR2: LGHDT and YNNKEL (reference sequence). CDR3 coding DNA: TGTGCCAGCAGCCCACAACCGGGACAGGGGATCTACGAGCAGTACTTC. Translating gives CASSPQPGQGIYEQYF.

In its sample, this clonotype was seen once. Possible read error: a much larger clone is one base away. The rearrangement links TRBV5-1 to TRBJ2-7; possibly TRBD1 for D (6 bases). This CDR3 has 14 residues. Germline values: CDR1 SGHRS, CDR2 YFSETQ. V was trimmed by 3 bases and J by 7 bases, leaving 17 bases between them. CDR3 nucleotide sequence: TGCGCCAGCAGCTCAACGGACAGAAACAATGAGCAGTACTTC. Translating it yields CASSSTDRNNEQYF.

The rearrangement joins TRBV4-2 to TRBJ2-3; 7 bases agree with TRBD2. Germline V gives CDR1 LGHNA, CDR2 YNFKEQ. The CDR3 is 16 amino acids. J gave up 0 bases and V 0 bases, and 3 bases lay outside the gene matches. The CDR3 protein is CASSQDTGRSTDTQYF. DNA for the CDR3: TGTGCCAGCAGCCAAGATACCGGGAGGAGCACAGATACGCAGTATTTT.

Many counts were recorded for this clonotype. The gene calls are TRBV5-1 and TRBJ1-2; D not certain. CDR1 and CDR2 from the germline V gene are SGHRS and YFSETQ. The CDR3 runs 14 residues. V was trimmed by 4 bases and J by 4 bases, leaving 14 bases between them. The CDR3 nucleotides are TGCGCCAGCAGCCCGAGCGAGACCTTCTATGGCTACACCTTC. Protein sequence: CASSPSETFYGYTF.

This chain connects TRBV10-1 to TRBJ2-5, with unresolved D. The V gene lost 3 bases and the J gene lost 11 bases, with 19 bases spanning the gap. Germline CDR1 and CDR2: WNHNN and SYGVQD (reference sequence). The CDR3 is 14 residues long. The CDR3 nucleotides are TGCGCCAGCAGTGAAAGTGAGTCGTGGAATGAGCAGTACTTC. Its translation: CASSESESWNEQYF.

This clonotype was seen only a few times. The chain is built from TRBV4-2 and TRBJ1-4; D ambiguous. The V gene's germline CDR1 is LGHNA and CDR2 YNFKEQ. The CDR3 is 13 residues long. V lost 7 bases to trimming and J lost 7 bases, with 13 bases between them. CDR3 DNA sequence: TGTGCCAGCAAGGCCCCTCCAGGTGAAAAACTGTTTTTT. This codes for CASKAPPGEKLFF.

This clonotype was seen repeatedly, ten times or more. CDR3 DNA: TGTGCCAGCAGCCCGCCCTTGGGAGCAGAGACCCAGTACTTC. Translating gives CASSPPLGAETQYF. The rearrangement links TRBV7-8 to TRBJ2-5, with D maybe TRBD2 (5 bases). Germline V gives CDR1 SGHVS, CDR2 FQNEAQ. This CDR3 region has 14 residues. Trimming shortened V by 5 bases and J by 4 bases, and 14 bases separated the two germline ends. Supplemented by reference TRBV7-8 and TRBJ2-5, the full variable domain reads GAGVSQSPRYKVAKRGQDVALRCDPISGHVSLFWYQQALGQGPEFLTYFQNEAQLDKSGLPSDRFFAERPEGSVSTLKIQRTQQEDSAVYLCASSPPLGAETQYFGPGTRLLVL.

The sample holds many counts of this clonotype. This chain links TRBV27 with TRBJ2-4, with 9 bases that match TRBD2. This CDR3 is built from 15 residues. The ends lost 6 bases at V and 6 bases at J; junction bases unmatched: 9. Germline V gives CDR1 MNHEY, CDR2 SMNVEV (reference sequence). The chain's CDR3 is CASSPNSGSRNIQYF. The CDR3 DNA reads TGTGCCAGCAGCCCGAATAGCGGGAGCCGAAACATTCAGTACTTC.

This sequence joins TRBV9 and TRBJ1-2; 9 positions match TRBD1. The ends lost 3 bases at V and 4 bases at J; junction bases unmatched: 7. Germline V lookup: CDR1 SGDLS, CDR2 YYNGEE. This CDR3 is built from 15 residues. CDR3 protein: CASSAGTGNLYGYTF. CDR3 nucleotides: TGTGCCAGCAGCGCCGGGACAGGGAACCTCTATGGCTACACCTTC. Drawing the rest from reference TRBV9 and TRBJ1-2, the complete variable domain is DSGVTQTPKHLITATGQRVTLRCSPRSGDLSVYWYQQSLDQGLQFLIQYYNGEERAKGNILERFSAQQFPDLHSELNLSSLELGDSALYFCASSAGTGNLYGYTFGSGTRLTVV.